Shown below are 2 T cell receptor beta chains from a single sample sequenced in a study of T cells in Graves' hyperthyroidism and ophthalmopathy (dated by TCRdb to between 2018 and 2021). Libraries came from multiplex PCR. The listed sequencing device is Illumina HiSeq 2000. TCR beta CDR3 regions were amplified from RNA transcripts. The first round of RT-PCR for the TCR CDR3 was performed with the HTBI primer set and the Qiagen OneStep RT-PCR kit. TCRdb applied fastp at Q25 and MiXCR to the public reads, then kept only in-frame beta chains. A single entry per CDR3 protein holds the most common genes and DNA from its merged rows. The sample data list about 350,000 distinct CDR3 sequences, and 15% to 20% of these were observed just once. Of the sample, about a sixth is held by the ten largest clones. Sequenced sample: blood. The origin of the receptors is a woman in her forties with Graves' ophthalmopathy.

This clonotype appeared many times. The chain couples TRBV18 to TRBJ1-3; no firm D call. Deletions cut 2 bases from V and 4 bases from J, with 6 bases between. Per the germline V gene, CDR1 is KGHSH and CDR2 is LQKENI. The CDR3 loop spans 13 amino acids. The CDR3 DNA follows: TGTGCCAGCTCACCAAACGCAGGAAACACCATATATTTT. It codes for CASSPNAGNTIYF.

The rearrangement joins TRBV12-3 or TRBV12-4 to TRBJ2-5; weak D call: TRBD2 (6 bases). V lost 3 bases and J 2 bases, leaving 13 bases between the germline ends. This CDR3 is 15 amino acids long. The CDR3 protein is CASSLMGGSQETQYF. The CDR3 DNA follows: TGTGCCAGCAGTTTGATGGGGGGATCACAAGAGACCCAGTACTTC.